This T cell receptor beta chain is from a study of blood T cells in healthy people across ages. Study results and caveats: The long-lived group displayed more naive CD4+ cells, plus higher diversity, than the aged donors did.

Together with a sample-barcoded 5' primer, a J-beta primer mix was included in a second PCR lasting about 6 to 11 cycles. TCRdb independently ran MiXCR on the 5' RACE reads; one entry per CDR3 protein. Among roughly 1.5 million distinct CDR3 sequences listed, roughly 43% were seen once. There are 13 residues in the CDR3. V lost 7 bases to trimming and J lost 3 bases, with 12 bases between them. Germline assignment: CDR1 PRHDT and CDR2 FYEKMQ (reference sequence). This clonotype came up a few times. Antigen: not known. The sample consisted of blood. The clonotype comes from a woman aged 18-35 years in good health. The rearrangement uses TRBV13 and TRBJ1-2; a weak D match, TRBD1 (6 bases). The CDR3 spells CASNSQGYYGYTF. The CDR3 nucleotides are TGTGCCAGCAACTCACAGGGTTACTATGGCTACACCTTC.